This T cell receptor beta chain emerged from a study of cytomegalovirus exposure and HLA in healthy donors. As regards this clone: The target antigen is unknown.

Study-wide results and caveats: Rare sequences made up most TCRs, while some public TCRs were found in many donors. Accounts indicate the classifier identified cytomegalovirus status with strong specificity and sensitivity.

The protocol was immunoSEQ multiplex PCR, while the TCRdb copy is restricted to in-frame clones and leaves out a portion. The table records a few hundred thousand clones, 75% to 90% of them present only once. Germline V gene sequence: CDR1 LNHNV, CDR2 YYDKDF (reference sequence). CDR3 length equals 11 residues. Trimming pared 5 bases from V and 2 bases from J, leaving 4 bases between. What was sequenced was PBMCs. This chain uses TRBV15 with TRBJ2-7; D uncertain. This receptor was obtained from a woman in her late teens or twenties in good health and CMV-seronegative. The CDR3 sequence is CATSRTYEQYF. DNA for the CDR3: TGTGCCACCAGCCGTACCTACGAGCAGTACTTC.